These 16 T cell receptor beta chains were all obtained from the same sample, sequenced in a study of Ad26.COV2.S vaccination and SARS-CoV-2 variants. Assay: immunoSEQ multiplex PCR; the TCRdb copy retains only in-frame clones and omits some. Seen here are more than 350,000 clones, about nine tenths observed once, and the top ten hold 12%. This sample's treatment: around 19 received Ad26.COV2.S at low or high dose, single or two shots; roughly five received placebo; per-sample allocation not given. Material that was analyzed had been drawn on day 63 after the first vaccine or placebo injection. The sample here was peripheral blood, taken in a trial of Ad26.COV2.S vaccine versus placebo. Receptors originate from a person aged 18-65 years who received the Ad26.COV2.S COVID-19 vaccine or a placebo.

This sequence joins TRBV6-2 or TRBV6-3 and TRBJ1-5; tentatively, D is TRBD1 (5 bases). CDR3 length: 15 amino acids. The V gene's germline CDR1 is MNHEY and CDR2 SVGEGT. The V gene lost 2 bases and the J gene lost 4 bases, with 12 bases spanning the gap. In DNA, the CDR3 is TGTGCCAGCAGTTACCTACGCGGGGGAAATCAGCCCCAGCATTTT. Translated, it gives CASSYLRGGNQPQHF.

V usage is TRBV5-1 and J usage is TRBJ1-2; possibly TRBD1 for D (6 bases). Trimming stripped 0 bases from V and 6 bases from J, with 15 bases between. There are 15 residues in the CDR3. Germline V gene sequence: CDR1 SGHRS, CDR2 YFSETQ. CDR3 in amino acids: CASSLAGEVPHGYTF. CDR3 sequence (DNA): TGCGCCAGCAGCTTGGCAGGGGAGGTACCCCATGGCTACACCTTC.

The chain is built from TRBV30 and TRBJ2-3; no reliable D call. The CDR3 is 12 amino acids. Looked up from germline, CDR1 is GTSNPN and CDR2 is SVGIG (reference sequence). The V end lost 1 base, the J end lost 2 bases, and 4 bases lay between the germline ends. CDR3 amino acids: CAWSENTDTQYF. The CDR3 nucleotides are TGTGCCTGGAGTGAAAACACAGATACGCAGTATTTT.

The chain is built from TRBV11-3 and TRBJ2-1, with 8 bases lining up with TRBD2. Germline V gene lookup returns CDR1 SGHNT and CDR2 YENEEA. V lost 4 bases, J lost 7 bases, and 9 bases stayed unmatched. CDR3 size: 15 residues. The CDR3 DNA sequence: TGTGCCAGCAGCTCGGGACTAGAAGCCCTTAATGAGCAGTTCTTC. This sequence encodes CASSSGLEALNEQFF.

The V call is TRBV29-1, the J call TRBJ2-7, with no clear D. Germline V CDR1 and CDR2: SQVTM, ANQGSEA. The CDR3 extends over 13 amino acids. V lost 4 bases to trimming and J lost 3 bases, with 13 bases between them. The CDR3 here is CSVGSPPVYEQYF. In DNA, the CDR3 is TGCAGCGTTGGAAGCCCTCCAGTCTACGAGCAGTACTTC.

The chain is built from TRBV6-5 and TRBJ2-7; 11 nucleotides match TRBD1. Trimming removed 2 bases from V and 2 bases from J; junction bases left unmatched: 2. CDR1 MNHEY and CDR2 SVGAGI come from the germline V gene. CDR3 size: 15 residues. CDR3 bases: TGTGCCAGCAGTTACGGGACAGGGGGGACCTACGAGCAGTACTTC. Translation gives CASSYGTGGTYEQYF.

This chain connects TRBV2 to TRBJ1-1, with TRBD1 matching 8 bases. J was trimmed by 2 bases and V by 9 bases; bases with no gene match: 17. From germline, CDR1 is SNHLY and CDR2 FYNNEI. The CDR3 totals 17 residues. For the CDR3, the DNA is TGTGCCAGAGTATCCCCGACAGGGGTGATGACCAACACTGAAGCTTTCTTT. Translated: CARVSPTGVMTNTEAFF.

This clone was detected once. Other nucleotide sequences from this sample produce the same CDR3. The chain has TRBV2 and TRBJ2-3; D ambiguous. The germline gives CDR1 SNHLY, CDR2 FYNNEI. This CDR3 is built from 12 residues. V gave up 6 bases and J gave up 2 bases, with 6 bases separating them. The CDR3 DNA sequence: TGTGCCAGCAGGGCGGACACAGATACGCAGTATTTT. It translates to CASRADTDTQYF.

The V and J genes are TRBV12-5 and TRBJ2-1; 7 bases match TRBD1. This CDR3 is 16 amino acids long. With V trimmed by 4 bases and J by 0 bases, 6 bases remained unmatched. Per the germline V gene, CDR1 is LGHNT and CDR2 is FRNRAP. CDR3 DNA: TGTGCTAGTGGTTACAGGGGTCCGAGCTCCTACAATGAGCAGTTCTTC. Its protein is CASGYRGPSSYNEQFF.

This sequence joins TRBV5-4 and TRBJ2-2, with D perhaps matching TRBD1 (5 bases). This CDR3 is 15 amino acids long. Trimming shortened V by 0 bases and J by 1 base, and 7 bases separated the two germline ends. Germline values: CDR1 SGHNT, CDR2 YYREEE (reference sequence). CDR3 sequence reads: CASSLAGLNTGELFF. For the CDR3, the DNA is TGTGCCAGCAGCTTGGCAGGGTTGAACACCGGGGAGCTGTTTTTT.

The rearrangement joins TRBV12-3 or TRBV12-4 to TRBJ1-2; D unresolved. This CDR3 region has 11 residues. Trimming cost V 3 bases and J 7 bases, with 6 bases left between them. The CDR3 protein is CASSLSSGYTF. The CDR3, as DNA: TGTGCCAGCAGTTTGTCCTCTGGCTACACCTTC.

This clone was detected once. Additional DNA sequences in this sample encode the identical CDR3. DNA for the CDR3: TGTGCCAGCAGTTTATCCGGGTATGGCTACACCTTC. It specifies CASSLSGYGYTF. This chain uses TRBV27 with TRBJ1-2; D gene uncertain. Germline values: CDR1 MNHEY, CDR2 SMNVEV (reference sequence). Trimming took off 0 bases at V and 5 bases at J, with 4 bases between the two ends. The length of the CDR3 is 12 residues.

The chain couples TRBV5-4 to TRBJ2-2; 10 nucleotides align to TRBD1. J gave up 3 bases and V 4 bases, and 6 bases lay outside the gene matches. The CDR3 extends over 16 amino acids. Germline CDR1 SGHNT, CDR2 YYREEE (reference sequence). Written as DNA, the CDR3 is TGTGCCAGCAGCCCGGGACAGGGGCGATACACCGGGGAGCTGTTTTTT. It encodes CASSPGQGRYTGELFF.

V is TRBV7-2 and J is TRBJ1-1; 7 bases fit TRBD1. Germline-derived CDR1 and CDR2 are SGHTA and FQGNSA. The CDR3 loop spans 13 amino acids. V lost 8 bases, J lost 2 bases, and 5 bases stayed unmatched. CDR3 region: CASGKGANTEAFF. The CDR3 bases are TGTGCCAGCGGGAAGGGGGCTAACACTGAAGCTTTCTTT.

V and J are TRBV20-1 and TRBJ2-1; D perhaps matches TRBD2 (5 bases). Germline loops: CDR1 DFQATT, CDR2 SNEGSKA (reference sequence). V lost 6 bases and J lost 9, with 12 bases in between. This CDR3 has 11 residues. The CDR3 spells CSAIEGSEQFF. The CDR3 DNA is TGCAGTGCAATTGAAGGGAGTGAGCAGTTCTTC.

The V and J genes are TRBV12-3 or TRBV12-4 and TRBJ2-3; D uncertain. CDR3 length: 12 residues. The V end lost 2 bases, the J end lost 10 bases, and 10 bases lay between the germline ends. DNA for the CDR3: TGTGCCAGCAGTTTAATAGCTACCTCGCAGTATTTT. Encoded protein: CASSLIATSQYF.